This T cell receptor beta chain came from a study of neurological immune-mediated disorders. Germline lookup yields CDR1 LGHNA and CDR2 YSLEER. The CDR3 is 15 residues long. J gave up 10 bases and V 4 bases, and 12 bases lay outside the gene matches. 5'RACE employing 10-nucleotide random UMIs yielded the cDNA. TCRdb re-analysed the 5' RACE reads in MiXCR, keeping a single row per CDR3 protein. The sample yields around 49,000 distinct CDR3 sequences, about 13% seen once. Documented time point: longitudinal time-point 3. This clonotype was recorded at least ten times. This TCR was recovered from a male donor with HTLV-1-associated myelopathy (HAM/TSP). Material for sequencing was PBMCs. The chain recombines TRBV4-3 with TRBJ2-1; 8 bases align to TRBD1. Written as DNA, the CDR3 is TGCGCCAGCAGCCCCGACAGGGGACCCCCCATGGAGCAGTTCTTC. Protein: CASSPDRGPPMEQFF.